This T cell receptor beta chain was profiled in a study of T cells after yellow fever vaccination. 5'RACE template switching generated TCR cDNA, adding a universal primer site and UMIs. TCRdb ran MiXCR on the 5' RACE reads and lists one entry per CDR3 protein. Of 280,000 or so distinct CDR3 sequences in the sample, 7.5% to 9.5% were seen once. Germline V gives CDR1 SGHVS, CDR2 FNYEAQ. With 5 bases removed from V and 3 bases from J, the gap between germline ends came to 10 bases. The CDR3 totals 13 residues. The sample was CD4+ T cells sorted from PBMCs, taken 5 days after the yellow fever booster vaccination. The chain joins TRBV7-6 to TRBJ1-2; D is perhaps TRBD1 (6 bases). The receptor's source is a man aged 18 to 35 who received the YFV17D yellow fever vaccine. The DNA of the CDR3 is TGTGCCAGCAGCCAACAGGGTTACTATGGCTACACCTTC. Encoded protein: CASSQQGYYGYTF.